This is a list of T cell receptor beta chains from one sample in a study of blood T cell repertoires in COVID-19. Here immunoSEQ multiplex PCR was the method, and the copy in TCRdb shows in-frame clones only, minus some. The table has approximately 76,000 clones, approximately 89% seen once. The source material was peripheral blood. These receptors were collected from a woman aged 55-70 years with acute or convalescent COVID-19. CDR3s include the opening cysteine and the closing phenylalanine or tryptophan. Fields, in order: J gene, V gene, clone size, D gene, CDR3 protein, CDR3 DNA. The D gene is left open where the match is weak. Clone size is shown for a subset of rows, as once, few, many or a class of expanded clone.

>TRBJ2-2|TRBV9|.|.
CASSVALTTEELFF
TGTGCCAGCAGCGTAGCTCTGACTACCGAGGAGCTGTTTTTT
>TRBJ2-4|TRBV28|.|TRBD2
CASTTGGLKNIQYF
TGTGCCAGCACCACCGGGGGGTTGAAAAACATTCAGTACTTC
>TRBJ2-3|TRBV6-2/TRBV6-3|.|.
CASSSPRGAPTDTQYF
TGTGCCAGCAGTTCCCCCCGGGGGGCCCCGACAGATACGCAGTATTTT
>TRBJ1-1|TRBV10-3|.|TRBD1
CATLEEQGVTEAFF
TGTGCCACCCTCGAAGAACAGGGGGTCACTGAAGCTTTCTTT
>TRBJ2-7|TRBV10-3|few|TRBD2
CAITPGLREVYEQYF
TGTGCCATCACCCCGGGGTTGCGGGAGGTGTACGAGCAGTACTTC
>TRBJ1-2|TRBV24-1|.|TRBD1
CATSDPRQGTVYGYTF
TGTGCCACCAGTGACCCACGACAGGGGACCGTCTATGGCTACACCTTC
>TRBJ1-2|TRBV7-2|.|TRBD1
CASSSYQGAGGYTF
TGTGCCAGCAGCTCCTATCAGGGGGCAGGGGGCTACACCTTC
>TRBJ2-7|TRBV12-3/TRBV12-4|.|.
CASSLNRVRYF
TGTGCCAGCAGCCTGAACAGGGTGCGTTACTTC
>TRBJ2-5|TRBV7-2|once|TRBD2
CASSMTSGGGGRPQYF
TGTGCCAGCAGCATGACTAGCGGGGGGGGAGGGAGACCCCAGTACTTC
>TRBJ1-2|TRBV6-2/TRBV6-3|.|TRBD1
CASSPDRTYGYTF
TGTGCCAGCAGCCCGGACAGGACTTATGGCTACACCTTC
>TRBJ2-7|TRBV30|.|TRBD2
CAWSTILSGRQNF
TGTGCCTGGAGTACTATTCTCAGCGGGAGACAGAACTTC
>TRBJ2-3|TRBV24-1|.|TRBD2
CATGPTSGGAGTQYF
TGTGCCACCGGTCCGACTAGCGGGGGGGCCGGTACGCAGTATTTT
>TRBJ1-6|TRBV30|.|.
CAWSVDLGANSPLHF
TGTGCCTGGAGTGTAGATTTAGGGGCGAATTCACCCCTCCACTTT
>TRBJ1-1|TRBV28|.|.
CAIQRQKNTEAFF
TGTGCCATCCAGCGACAGAAGAACACTGAAGCTTTCTTT
>TRBJ1-4|TRBV5-4|.|.
CASSLGQGRTNEKLFF
TGTGCCAGCAGCTTGGGGCAGGGGCGGACTAATGAAAAACTGTTTTTT
>TRBJ2-5|TRBV5-1|.|TRBD2
CASSLGGAGPRETQYF
TGCGCCAGCAGCTTGGGTGGAGCGGGGCCGCGGGAGACCCAGTACTTC
>TRBJ2-1|TRBV23-1|.|TRBD1
CASSQNGQGREQFF
TGCGCCAGCAGTCAAAACGGACAGGGCCGAGAGCAGTTCTTC
>TRBJ2-1|TRBV6-1|.|.
CASSELWGVTFYNEQFF
TGTGCCAGCAGTGAATTGTGGGGGGTGACCTTCTACAATGAGCAGTTCTTC
>TRBJ1-1|TRBV5-1|once|.
CASSRAPGEDTEAFF
TGCGCCAGCAGCCGTGCCCCGGGAGAAGACACTGAAGCTTTCTTT
>TRBJ2-7|TRBV2|.|.
CASSVQGSDYEQYF
TGTGCCAGCAGTGTCCAGGGATCAGACTACGAGCAGTACTTC
>TRBJ2-7|TRBV28|.|TRBD2
CASSFWSGAYEQYF
TGTGCCAGCAGTTTCTGGAGCGGGGCCTACGAGCAGTACTTC
>TRBJ2-5|TRBV28|.|TRBD2
CASSFRGGGKTQYF
TGTGCCAGCAGTTTTAGGGGCGGGGGAAAGACCCAGTACTTC
>TRBJ2-3|TRBV18|.|.
CASSLRPTDTDTQYF
TGTGCCAGCTCACTCAGGCCCACCGACACAGATACGCAGTATTTT
>TRBJ1-1|TRBV18|.|.
CASSMEGTEAFF
TGTGCCAGCTCAATGGAGGGGACTGAAGCTTTCTTT
>TRBJ2-7|TRBV21-1|.|.
CASSKNPPTSGDYEQYF
TGTGCCAGCAGCAAAAACCCCCCGACTAGCGGGGACTACGAGCAGTACTTC
>TRBJ2-3|TRBV19|.|.
CASSIATGSTDTQYF
TGTGCCAGTAGTATAGCAACAGGTAGCACAGATACGCAGTATTTT
>TRBJ2-7|TRBV27|.|TRBD1
CASRPGQTTYEQYF
TGTGCCAGTCGACCGGGACAGACAACTTACGAGCAGTACTTC
>TRBJ2-1|TRBV5-4|.|.
CASSLGVEQFF
TGTGCCAGCAGCCTCGGGGTTGAGCAGTTCTTC
>TRBJ2-7|TRBV4-1|.|.
CASSQRDSLTYEQYF
TGCGCCAGCAGCCAGCGGGACTCACTTACCTACGAGCAGTACTTC
>TRBJ1-5|TRBV21-1|.|.
CASRTGGNQPQHF
TGTGCCAGCAGGACAGGGGGCAATCAGCCCCAGCATTTT
>TRBJ2-1|TRBV19|.|TRBD1
CASSIPWPGGFDEQFF
TGTGCCAGTAGTATCCCGTGGCCAGGGGGCTTTGATGAGCAGTTCTTC
>TRBJ1-6|TRBV4-3|.|TRBD1
CASSQDVPGGNSPLHF
TGCGCCAGCAGCCAAGACGTTCCAGGGGGTAATTCACCCCTCCACTTT
>TRBJ2-1|TRBV4-1|.|TRBD2
CASSRAGGQSYNEQFF
TGCGCCAGCAGCCGAGCGGGGGGGCAGTCCTACAATGAGCAGTTCTTC
>TRBJ1-2|TRBV7-9|.|TRBD1
CASSSTQGKGNYGYTF
TGTGCCAGCAGCTCCACACAGGGGAAGGGTAACTATGGCTACACCTTC
>TRBJ2-2|TRBV19|.|.
CASSKGVVTGELFF
TGTGCCAGTAGTAAAGGGGTTGTCACCGGGGAGCTGTTTTTT
>TRBJ1-1|TRBV9|.|.
CASSVTGLNTEAFF
TGTGCCAGCAGCGTAACAGGCCTGAACACTGAAGCTTTCTTT
>TRBJ1-6|TRBV3-1/TRBV3-2|.|TRBD1
CASSRLQGMQSPLHF
TGTGCCAGCAGCCGCCTACAGGGGATGCAATCACCCCTCCACTTT
>TRBJ1-6|TRBV9|.|TRBD1
CASSAGQGYNSPLHF
TGTGCCAGCAGCGCGGGACAGGGCTATAATTCACCCCTCCACTTT
>TRBJ2-5|TRBV7-2|.|.
CASSPAGGRVRETQYF
TGTGCCAGCAGCCCTGCTGGTGGCAGGGTAAGGGAGACCCAGTACTTC
>TRBJ1-1|TRBV6-2/TRBV6-3|.|.
CASSPPGLQRNTEAFF
TGTGCCAGCAGTCCCCCGGGACTCCAACGGAACACTGAAGCTTTCTTT
>TRBJ2-3|TRBV7-9|.|.
CASSLGLLTDTQYF
TGTGCCAGCAGCTTAGGACTTCTCACAGATACGCAGTATTTT
>TRBJ1-1|TRBV28|.|TRBD1
CASSSGQGGGAFF
TGTGCCAGCAGCTCCGGACAGGGCGGTGGTGCTTTCTTT
>TRBJ1-4|TRBV28|.|.
CASSGEAGVLQEKLFF
TGTGCCAGCAGTGGTGAAGCAGGGGTTTTGCAAGAAAAACTGTTTTTT
>TRBJ2-3|TRBV11-2|few|TRBD1
CASRRTGADTQYF
TGTGCCAGCAGACGAACAGGGGCTGATACGCAGTATTTT
>TRBJ1-1|TRBV5-1|.|.
CASSPGGRTEAFF
TGCGCCAGCAGCCCGGGGGGGCGCACTGAAGCTTTCTTT
>TRBJ1-4|TRBV4-2|.|TRBD1
CASRIQTGGQYEKLFF
TGTGCCAGCAGGATACAAACAGGGGGTCAGTATGAAAAACTGTTTTTT
>TRBJ2-7|TRBV27|.|TRBD2
CASSLSSGGAYEQYF
TGTGCCAGCAGTTTAAGTAGCGGGGGGGCCTACGAGCAGTACTTC
>TRBJ1-4|TRBV19|once|.
CASSLPAGTEEPKLFF
TGTGCCAGTAGTCTCCCCGCCGGGACTGAAGAGCCAAAACTGTTTTTT